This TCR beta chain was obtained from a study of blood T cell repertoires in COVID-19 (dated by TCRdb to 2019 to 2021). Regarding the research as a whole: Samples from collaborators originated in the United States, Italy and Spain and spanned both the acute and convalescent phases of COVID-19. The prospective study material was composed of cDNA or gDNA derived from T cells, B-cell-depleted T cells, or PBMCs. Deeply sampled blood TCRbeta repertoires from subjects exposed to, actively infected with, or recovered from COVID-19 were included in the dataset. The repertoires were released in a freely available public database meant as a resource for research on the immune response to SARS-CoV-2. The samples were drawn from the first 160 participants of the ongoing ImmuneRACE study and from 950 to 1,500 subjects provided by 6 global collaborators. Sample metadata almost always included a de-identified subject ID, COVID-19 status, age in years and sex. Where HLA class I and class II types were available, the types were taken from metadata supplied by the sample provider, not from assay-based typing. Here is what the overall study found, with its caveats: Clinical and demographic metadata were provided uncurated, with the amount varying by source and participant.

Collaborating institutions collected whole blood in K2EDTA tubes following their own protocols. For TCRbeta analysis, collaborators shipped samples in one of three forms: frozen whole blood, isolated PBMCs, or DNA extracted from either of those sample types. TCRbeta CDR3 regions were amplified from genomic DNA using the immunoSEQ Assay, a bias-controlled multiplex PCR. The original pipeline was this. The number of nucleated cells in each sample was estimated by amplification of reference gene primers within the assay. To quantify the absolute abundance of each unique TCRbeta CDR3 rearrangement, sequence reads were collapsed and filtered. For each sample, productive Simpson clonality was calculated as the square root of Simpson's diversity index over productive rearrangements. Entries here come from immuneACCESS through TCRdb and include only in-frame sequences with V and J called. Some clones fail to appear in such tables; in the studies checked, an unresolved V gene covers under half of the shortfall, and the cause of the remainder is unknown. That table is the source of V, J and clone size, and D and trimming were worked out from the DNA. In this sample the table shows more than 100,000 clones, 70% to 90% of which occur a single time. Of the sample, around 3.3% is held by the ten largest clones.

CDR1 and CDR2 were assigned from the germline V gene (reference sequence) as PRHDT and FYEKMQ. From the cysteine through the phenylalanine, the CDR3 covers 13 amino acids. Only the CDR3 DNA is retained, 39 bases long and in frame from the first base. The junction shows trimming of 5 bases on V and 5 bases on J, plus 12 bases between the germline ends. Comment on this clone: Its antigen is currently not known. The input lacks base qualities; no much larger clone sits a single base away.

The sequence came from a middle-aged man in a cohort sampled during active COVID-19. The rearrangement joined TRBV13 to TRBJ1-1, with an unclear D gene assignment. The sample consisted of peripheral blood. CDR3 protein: CASSRPLGTEAFF. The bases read TGTGCCAGCAGCCGACCCCTCGGGACTGAAGCTTTCTTT. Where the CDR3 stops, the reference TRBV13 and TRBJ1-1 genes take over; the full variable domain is AAGVIQSPRHLIKEKRETATLKCYPIPRHDTVYWYQQGPGQDPQFLISFYEKMQSDKGSIPDRFSAQQFSDYHSELNMSSLELGDSALYFCASSRPLGTEAFFGQGTRLTVV.